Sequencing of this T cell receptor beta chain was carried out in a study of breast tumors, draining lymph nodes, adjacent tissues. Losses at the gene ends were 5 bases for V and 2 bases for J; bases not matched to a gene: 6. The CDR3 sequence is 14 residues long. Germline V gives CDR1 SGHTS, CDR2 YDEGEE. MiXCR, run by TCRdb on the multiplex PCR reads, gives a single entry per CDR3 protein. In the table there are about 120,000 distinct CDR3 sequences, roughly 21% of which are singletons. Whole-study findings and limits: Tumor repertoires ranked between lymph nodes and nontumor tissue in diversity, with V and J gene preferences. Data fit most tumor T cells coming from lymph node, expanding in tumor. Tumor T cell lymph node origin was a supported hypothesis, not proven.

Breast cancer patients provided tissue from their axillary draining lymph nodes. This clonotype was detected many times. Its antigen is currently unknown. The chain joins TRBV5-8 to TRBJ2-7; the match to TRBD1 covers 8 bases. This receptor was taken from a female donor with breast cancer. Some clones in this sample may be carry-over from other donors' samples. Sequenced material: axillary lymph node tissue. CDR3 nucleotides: TGTGCCAGCAGACCCGACAGGGGAGCCTACGAGCAGTACTTC. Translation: CASRPDRGAYEQYF.